A single sample is the source of the 19 T cell receptor beta chains below, sequenced in a study of CD8+CD57+ T cells in acquired aplastic anemia. TCR beta VDJ combinations and CDR3 sequences were profiled from genomic DNA. TCRdb re-called the reads through MiXCR, storing one row per CDR3 protein. The sample has 150,000 or so distinct CDR3 sequences, roughly half seen once. Previously, flow cytometry had revealed CD8+CD57+ cell expansion in the patients chosen for sequencing. Sequenced material: sorted CD4+, CD8+, or CD8+CD57+ T cells (not recorded which) from PBMCs. The receptors shown here come from a human donor with aplastic anemia.

The J gene is TRBJ2-7, the V gene TRBV19; no firm D call. The CDR3 totals 14 residues. Germline-derived CDR1 and CDR2 are LNHDA and SQIVND (reference sequence). Deletions cut 5 bases from V and 1 base from J, with 12 bases between. In DNA form, the CDR3 reads TGTGCCAGTAGTCCGACCGTGGGGTCCTACGAGCAGTACTTC. Protein sequence: CASSPTVGSYEQYF.

This clonotype was detected a few times. This chain connects TRBV2 to TRBJ2-1; D is unresolved. This CDR3 spans 11 amino acids. The V gene lost 10 bases and the J gene lost 5 bases, with 9 bases spanning the gap. Germline V gene data show CDR1 as SNHLY and CDR2 as FYNNEI. CDR3 sequence (DNA): TGTGCCACCCCTCGAGACAATGAGCAGTTCTTC. Residues: CATPRDNEQFF.

This clonotype was counted once. This chain connects TRBV24-1 to TRBJ1-2; TRBD1 agrees at 7 bases. CDR3 length: 15 residues. After removal of 2 bases from V and 0 bases from J, the junction contained 2 bases not matched to a gene. Germline CDR1 reads KGHDR; CDR2 reads SFDVKD. The CDR3 DNA follows: TGTGCCACCAGTGATTCCGGGACAGCTAACTATGGCTACACCTTC. The encoded protein is CATSDSGTANYGYTF.

The CDR3 DNA follows: TGTGCCAGCAGTGAAGCGACGGGACAGGCATACGAGCAGTACTTC. As protein: CASSEATGQAYEQYF. The chain has TRBV2 and TRBJ2-7; 8 bases are shared with TRBD1. CDR1 and CDR2 (germline): SNHLY, FYNNEI. CDR3 size: 15 residues. Trimming at V came to 0 bases and at J to 4 bases, leaving 5 bases not matched to a gene.

This clonotype was counted many times. The CDR3: CASSYGTGDLQPQHF. CDR3 nucleotides: TGCGCCAGCAGCTACGGGACAGGGGATCTTCAGCCCCAGCATTTT. The rearrangement links TRBV5-1 to TRBJ1-5, with 10 bases fitting TRBD1. The CDR3 is 15 residues long. Per germline, CDR1 SGHRS and CDR2 YFSETQ. The V segment lost 3 bases and the J segment 6 bases; nucleotides outside the gene matches: 6.

Sample share makes this clonotype medium-sized. This sequence joins TRBV19 and TRBJ1-5; D is ambiguous. CDR1 LNHDA and CDR2 SQIVND come from the germline V gene (reference sequence). The CDR3 loop spans 13 amino acids. The V gene lost 5 bases and the J gene lost 4 bases, with 9 bases spanning the gap. CDR3 sequence: CASSLDRNQPQHF. CDR3 coding DNA: TGTGCCAGTAGTTTGGACCGTAATCAGCCCCAGCATTTT.

The chain links TRBV18 to TRBJ2-1; D may be TRBD2 (6 bases). This CDR3 has 17 amino acids. CDR1 and CDR2 (germline): KGHSH, LQKENI. Trimming pared 2 bases from V and 0 bases from J, leaving 14 bases between. DNA of the CDR3: TGTGCCAGCTCACCAGTTAGCGGATCCAGCTCCTACAATGAGCAGTTCTTC. It yields the protein CASSPVSGSSSYNEQFF.

This clonotype was seen ten or more times. The V call is TRBV10-3, the J call TRBJ2-5; 10 bases fit TRBD2. Germline CDR1 reads ENHRY; CDR2 reads SYGVKD. The V and J ends lost 0 bases and 5 bases, in that order; junction bases with no gene match: 12. The CDR3 is 18 residues long. CDR3 amino acids: CAISESRTSGSAGETQYF. In DNA form, the CDR3 reads TGTGCCATCAGTGAGTCCCGGACTAGCGGCTCCGCGGGGGAGACCCAGTACTTC.

The chain combines TRBV29-1 with TRBJ2-7, with 7 bases matching TRBD2. The V gene end was trimmed by 5 bases and the J gene end by 3 bases; junction bases not matched to a gene: 13. The CDR3 length is 15 residues. The germline gives CDR1 SQVTM, CDR2 ANQGSEA. CDR3 residues: CSVTGGSTAHYEQYF. The CDR3 DNA is TGCAGCGTTACGGGGGGTTCGACAGCACACTACGAGCAGTACTTC.

In its sample, this clonotype was seen a few times. The chain recombines TRBV10-3 with TRBJ1-1; possibly TRBD1 for D (6 bases). Trimming removed 11 bases from V and 5 bases from J, with 21 bases in between. Germline values: CDR1 ENHRY, CDR2 SYGVKD. The CDR3 has 14 residues. The DNA of the CDR3 is TGTGCCTCCAGGCAGGGGATGGAAGGGACTGAAGCTTTCTTT. It is translated as CASRQGMEGTEAFF.

This clonotype was detected ten times or more. The rearrangement joins TRBV20-1 to TRBJ2-7; D not resolved. Germline CDR1 and CDR2: DFQATT and SNEGSKA (reference sequence). This CDR3 region has 10 residues. The V and J ends lost 3 bases and 5 bases respectively, with 5 bases between them. The CDR3 DNA follows: TGCAGTGCTAGCGATCACGAGCAGTACTTC. Residues: CSASDHEQYF.

In its sample, this clonotype was seen many times. The chain recombines TRBV29-1 with TRBJ2-3, with 11 nucleotides matching TRBD2. The CDR3 is 14 amino acids. The germline V gene encodes CDR1 SQVTM and CDR2 ANQGSEA. The junction had 3 bases not matched to a gene; V was cut back by 4 bases and J by 3 bases. CDR3 loop: CSVGTSGPTDTQYF. The CDR3 nucleotides are TGCAGCGTTGGGACTAGCGGGCCTACAGATACGCAGTATTTT.

The chain carries TRBV2 and TRBJ2-7; the D gene is possibly TRBD1 (5 bases). The CDR3 loop spans 13 amino acids. Germline-derived CDR1 and CDR2 are SNHLY and FYNNEI. CDR3 nucleotide sequence: TGTGTCAGTAAACCCCAGGGAACCTACGGGCAGTACGTC. Amino acids: CVSKPQGTYGQYV.

The V and J genes are TRBV7-9 and TRBJ1-4; D call uncertain. Germline V gene sequence: CDR1 SEHNR, CDR2 FQNEAQ (reference sequence). The germline V and J ends were trimmed by 2 bases and 8 bases, with 6 bases remaining between them. This CDR3 spans 12 amino acids. CDR3 residues: CASSLPREKLFF. CDR3 DNA sequence: TGTGCCAGCAGCTTACCAAGGGAAAAACTGTTTTTT.

This clonotype has a single count. J is TRBJ2-7 and V is TRBV2; the D gene is possibly TRBD2 (5 bases). Between the trimmed V and J ends, which lost 3 bases and 5 bases, there was a span of 14 bases. The germline V gene encodes CDR1 SNHLY and CDR2 FYNNEI. There are 14 residues in the CDR3. The CDR3 sequence: CASSELAASDEQYF. In nucleotides, the CDR3 is TGTGCCAGCAGTGAGCTAGCAGCATCGGACGAGCAGTACTTC.

The chain joins TRBV5-4 to TRBJ2-1; 11 bases are shared with TRBD2. The J segment lost 0 bases and the V segment lost 0 bases, leaving 8 bases of the junction unmatched. This CDR3 contains 19 residues. CDR1 and CDR2 (germline): SGHNT, YYREEE (reference sequence). The CDR3 is CASSLAGLAVISSYNEQFF. CDR3 DNA: TGTGCCAGCAGCTTGGCGGGACTAGCGGTGATTAGCTCCTACAATGAGCAGTTCTTC.

This clonotype appeared many times. CDR3 loop: CASSPRDRIYEQYF. CDR3 DNA: TGTGCCAGCAGCCCTAGGGACAGGATCTACGAGCAGTACTTC. The V and J genes are TRBV7-7 and TRBJ2-7; 8 bases map to TRBD1. V shed 5 bases, J shed 3 bases, and the junction held 6 bases outside the gene matches. This CDR3 is 14 amino acids long. Germline loops: CDR1 SSHAT, CDR2 FNYEAQ (reference sequence).

This clonotype has ten or more counts. The CDR3 region has the DNA TGTGCCAGCAGCCAAGATAATCGGAAGGGCGGCTACACCTTC. Protein: CASSQDNRKGGYTF. This chain uses TRBV14 with TRBJ1-2; D call uncertain. The CDR3 sequence is 14 residues long. The V and J ends lost 0 bases and 8 bases respectively, with 13 bases between them. CDR1 and CDR2 from the germline V gene are SGHDN and FVKESK. Full variable domain (remainder filled in from reference TRBV14 and TRBJ1-2): EAGVTQFPSHSVIEKGQTVTLRCDPISGHDNLYWYRRVMGKEIKFLLHFVKESKQDESGMPNNRFLAERTGGTYSTLKVQPAELEDSGVYFCASSQDNRKGGYTFGSGTRLTVV.

This clonotype has more than one count but fewer than ten. The V gene is TRBV6-2 or TRBV6-3, the J gene TRBJ2-3, with D perhaps TRBD2 (5 bases). The CDR3 length is 17 residues. V lost 1 base and J lost 4, with 18 bases in between. Germline V gene sequence: CDR1 MNHEY, CDR2 SVGEGT. CDR3 sequence (DNA): TGTGCCAGCAGTTACTTTGCTCAAGGAGTCGGGGCAGATACGCAGTATTTT. Translation gives CASSYFAQGVGADTQYF.